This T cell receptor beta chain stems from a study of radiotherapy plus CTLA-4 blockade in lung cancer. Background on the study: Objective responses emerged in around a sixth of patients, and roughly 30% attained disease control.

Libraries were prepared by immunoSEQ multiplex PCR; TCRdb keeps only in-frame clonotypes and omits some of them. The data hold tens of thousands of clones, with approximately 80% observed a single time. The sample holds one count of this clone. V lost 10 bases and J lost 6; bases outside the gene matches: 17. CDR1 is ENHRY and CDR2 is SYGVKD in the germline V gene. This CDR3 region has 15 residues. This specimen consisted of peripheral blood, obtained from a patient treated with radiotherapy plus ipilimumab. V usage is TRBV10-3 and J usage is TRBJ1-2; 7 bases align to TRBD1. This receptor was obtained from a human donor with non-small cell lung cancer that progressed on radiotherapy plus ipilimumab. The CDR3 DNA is TGTGCCAGCGTTGAGGGTAGGGGGCGAACTGATGGCTACACCTTC. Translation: CASVEGRGRTDGYTF.